This TCR beta chain emerged from a study of blood T cell repertoires in COVID-19. Per the original data handling: Nucleated cell counts were estimated from reference gene primer amplification. The table came from immunoSEQ multiplex PCR; TCRdb's copy has only in-frame clones and leaves some out. Clonal size and the V and J genes are those of that table, whereas D and trimming came from the DNA. This table holds under 300,000 clones, about nine tenths found once. The ends lost 3 bases at V and 2 bases at J; junction bases unmatched: 3. Germline loops: CDR1 SQVTM, CDR2 ANQGSEA. This CDR3 spans 14 amino acids.

The sample comprised PBMCs or T cells enriched from blood (not recorded which). The source of this sequence is a human donor in a cohort exposed to, infected with or recovered from COVID-19 (not recorded which). The donor label of this sample is uncertain. The chain carries TRBV29-1 and TRBJ2-7; 11 bases line up with TRBD1. The CDR3 DNA is TGCAGCGTTGAGAAGGGACAGGGGGCCTACGAGCAGTACTTC. It encodes CSVEKGQGAYEQYF.